This T cell receptor (beta chain) was observed in a study of PD-L1 blockade in urothelial cancer. Overall study: Bladder-origin urothelial cancer in males covered twenty-five of 29 patients. Prior regimens of chemotherapy numbered 0 to 3 per patient.

The CDR3 length is 17 residues. Germline V gene data show CDR1 as SGDLS and CDR2 as YYNGEE. After removal of 0 bases from V and 7 bases from J, the junction contained 9 bases not matched to a gene. As for time point: pretreatment peripheral blood. Profiling relied on immunoSEQ multiplex PCR, and the TCRdb table lists in-frame clones only, not all of them. The data hold some 63,000 clones, with about four fifths observed a single time. The chain carries TRBV9 and TRBJ2-2; 10 bases are a match to TRBD2. The origin of this receptor is a man between 65 and 79 years old with urothelial cancer. The sequenced sample was PBMCs, obtained around atezolizumab (anti-PD-L1) treatment. CDR3 coding DNA: TGTGCCAGCAGCGTAGCCCCTAGCGGGAGCTCTGGCGGGGAGCTGTTTTTT. It yields the protein CASSVAPSGSSGGELFF.